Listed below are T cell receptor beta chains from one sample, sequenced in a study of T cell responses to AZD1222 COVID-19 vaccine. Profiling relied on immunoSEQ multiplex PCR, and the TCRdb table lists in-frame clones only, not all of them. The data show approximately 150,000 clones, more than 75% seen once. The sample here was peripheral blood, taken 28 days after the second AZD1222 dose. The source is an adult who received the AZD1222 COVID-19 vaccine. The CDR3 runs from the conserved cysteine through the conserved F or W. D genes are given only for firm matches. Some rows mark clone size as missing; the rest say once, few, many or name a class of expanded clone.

DNA: TGTGCCAGCAGCTTTAGTGGAGGGCAACCGTACGAGCAGTACTTC
CDR3: CASSFSGGQPYEQYF
V: TRBV7-2
D: .
size: .
J: TRBJ2-7
length: 15

DNA: TGTGCCAACTCTGGGTCGACTGGAAACACCATATATTTT
CDR3: CANSGSTGNTIYF
V: TRBV7-9
D: .
size: .
J: TRBJ1-3
length: 13

DNA: TGTGCCAGCTCACCGACAGGGGAGGTTTCCACTGAAGCTTTCTTT
CDR3: CASSPTGEVSTEAFF
V: TRBV18
D: TRBD1
size: .
J: TRBJ1-1
length: 15

DNA: TGTGCCAGCAGTGAGTGGCAGGACCCCACCTTC
CDR3: CASSEWQDPTF
V: TRBV2
D: .
size: .
J: TRBJ1-2
length: 11

DNA: TGTGCCAGCAGTGAAGCTACAGGGTACAATCAGCCCCAGCATTTT
CDR3: CASSEATGYNQPQHF
V: TRBV2
D: .
size: .
J: TRBJ1-5
length: 15

DNA: TGTGCCAGCAGCTTAGTTTCTGAAGCTTTCTTT
CDR3: CASSLVSEAFF
V: TRBV7-2
D: .
size: .
J: TRBJ1-1
length: 11

DNA: TGTGCCAGCAGCCAACCAAATAACAGGGGGTGGAGGTATAATTCACCCCTCCACTTT
CDR3: CASSQPNNRGWRYNSPLHF
V: TRBV14
D: TRBD1
size: .
J: TRBJ1-6
length: 19

DNA: TGTGCCAGCAGTCGCGACGCTGGCTATGGCTACACCTTC
CDR3: CASSRDAGYGYTF
V: TRBV12-3/TRBV12-4
D: .
size: .
J: TRBJ1-2
length: 13

DNA: TGCGCCAGCAGCCAGGGTAGGGAGGGAAACACCATATATTTT
CDR3: CASSQGREGNTIYF
V: TRBV4-3
D: .
size: .
J: TRBJ1-3
length: 14

DNA: TGTGCCAGCAGTTACTGGACAGAGAACACTGAAGCTTTCTTT
CDR3: CASSYWTENTEAFF
V: TRBV6-6
D: .
size: .
J: TRBJ1-1
length: 14

DNA: TGTGCCAGCAGCTCGTTACAGGGGACCACTGAAGCTTTCTTT
CDR3: CASSSLQGTTEAFF
V: TRBV5-6
D: TRBD1
size: .
J: TRBJ1-1
length: 14

DNA: TGCGCCAGCAGCCAAGATCAGAAATACACTGAAGCTTTCTTT
CDR3: CASSQDQKYTEAFF
V: TRBV4-3
D: .
size: .
J: TRBJ1-1
length: 14

DNA: TGTGCCAGCAGCTTGGATCCGGGGGCCTCTGGAAACACCATATATTTT
CDR3: CASSLDPGASGNTIYF
V: TRBV5-4
D: .
size: few
J: TRBJ1-3
length: 16